One and the same sample provided the 20 T cell receptor beta chains below, sequenced in a study of blood T cells in healthy people across ages. Alongside a J-beta primer mix, a sample-barcoded 5' primer served in a second PCR lasting about 6 to 12 cycles. TCRdb called the 5' RACE reads again in MiXCR, with one record for every CDR3 protein. Of roughly 800,000 distinct CDR3 sequences in the sample, about three fifths were seen once. The sequencing sample was made of blood. Receptors were obtained from a young man in good health.

This clonotype was picked up a small number of times. V usage is TRBV27 and J usage is TRBJ2-1; perhaps TRBD2 as D (6 bases). Germline CDR1 and CDR2: MNHEY and SMNVEV (reference sequence). The CDR3 is 13 amino acids. V was trimmed by 7 bases and J by 3 bases, leaving 10 bases between them. CDR3 in DNA: TGTGCCAGCACGGGAGTAGGCTACAATGAGCAGTTCTTC. Translated: CASTGVGYNEQFF.

Written as DNA, the CDR3 is TGTGCCAGCAGCTTAGTGGGACAACGGACCGACTACGAGCAGTACTTC. Protein sequence: CASSLVGQRTDYEQYF. The genes are TRBV7-2 and TRBJ2-7, with D possibly matching TRBD1 (6 bases). The germline CDR1 and CDR2 sequences are SGHTA and FQGNSA. The CDR3 runs to 16 residues. V lost 1 base and J 3 bases, leaving 16 bases between the germline ends.

The rearrangement uses TRBV6-2 or TRBV6-3 and TRBJ2-5; D is undetermined. Germline V gene sequence: CDR1 MNHEY, CDR2 SVGEGT. The CDR3 runs to 12 residues. Between the trimmed V and J ends, which lost 2 bases and 9 bases, there was a span of 10 bases. CDR3 in amino acids: CASSYVAVSQYF. The CDR3 region has the DNA TGTGCCAGCAGTTACGTGGCGGTCTCCCAGTACTTC.

V usage is TRBV20-1 and J usage is TRBJ2-1; D unclear. Per the germline V gene, CDR1 is DFQATT and CDR2 is SNEGSKA (reference sequence). V was pared by 3 bases and J by 6 bases, with 12 bases between. This CDR3 has 13 residues. CDR3 sequence reads: CSARLGPTNEQFF. DNA for the CDR3: TGCAGTGCTAGGTTGGGTCCGACCAATGAGCAGTTCTTC.

In this sample, this clonotype turned up a few times. The chain links TRBV25-1 to TRBJ2-1; 7 bases align to TRBD1. Trimming took 1 base from V and 4 from J; bases not matched to a gene: 4. This CDR3 region has 15 residues. CDR1 is MGHDK and CDR2 is SYGVNS in the germline V gene. The CDR3 DNA follows: TGTGCCAGCAGTGAATTCGGGACAGTATACAATGAGCAGTTCTTC. This translates into CASSEFGTVYNEQFF.

The V and J genes are TRBV4-2 and TRBJ2-2; 13 bases map to TRBD2. J was trimmed by 5 bases and V by 3 bases; bases with no gene match: 6. The CDR3 is made up of 17 amino acids. Looked up from germline, CDR1 is LGHNA and CDR2 is YNFKEQ. The CDR3 region is CASSQSRTSGRTGELFF. The CDR3 bases are TGTGCCAGCAGCCAGTCCCGGACTAGCGGGAGAACCGGGGAGCTGTTTTTT.

A few counts support this clonotype. The V call is TRBV18, the J call TRBJ2-3; TRBD2 matches 9 bases. V gave up 3 bases and J gave up 4 bases; unmatched junction bases: 5. Germline lookup yields CDR1 KGHSH and CDR2 LQKENI. The CDR3 is 15 residues long. The CDR3 region is CASSPGLAGPDTQYF. In DNA form, the CDR3 reads TGTGCCAGCTCACCCGGGCTAGCGGGACCAGATACGCAGTATTTT.

This clonotype occurred a few times. The V gene is TRBV29-1, the J gene TRBJ2-5; D uncertain. The J call may be mistaken, given a closer DNA end match to TRBJ2-7. From germline, CDR1 is SQVTM and CDR2 ANQGSEA. The CDR3 extends over 12 amino acids. CDR3 bases: TGCAGCGTTGAAATAGACCTGGACGAGCAGTACTTC. Protein sequence: CSVEIDLDEQYF.

The chain combines TRBV20-1 with TRBJ2-7; the D is unclear. V lost 3 bases and J lost 9, with 6 bases in between. The germline V gene has CDR1 DFQATT and CDR2 SNEGSKA (reference sequence). This CDR3 spans 9 amino acids. CDR3 loop: CSARDRQYF. In DNA, the CDR3 is TGCAGTGCTAGGGACCGGCAGTACTTC.

This clonotype was seen more than once but under ten times. The chain is built from TRBV7-9 and TRBJ1-2, with TRBD1 identical over 9 bases. Unmatched junction bases numbered 6, after V lost 5 bases and J lost 8 bases. This CDR3 comprises 13 residues. The V gene's germline CDR1 is SEHNR and CDR2 FQNEAQ (reference sequence). The CDR3 here is CASSLGTGNGYTF. The DNA for the CDR3 is TGTGCCAGCAGCCTCGGGACAGGGAACGGCTACACCTTC.

This clonotype was picked up a small number of times. This chain joins TRBV29-1 and TRBJ2-7; 10 nucleotides line up with TRBD2. The trim removed 6 bases at V and 10 bases at J, leaving 9 bases unmatched. The CDR3 loop spans 12 amino acids. Germline V lookup: CDR1 SQVTM, CDR2 ANQGSEA. CDR3 DNA sequence: TGCAGCGTCCGGACTAGCGGAGAGGCCCAGTACTTC. Its translation: CSVRTSGEAQYF.

The chain uses TRBV27 and TRBJ2-6; D not resolved. The V end was cut by 3 bases, the J end by 0 bases, with 9 bases between. Germline CDR1 reads MNHEY; CDR2 reads SMNVEV (reference sequence). The CDR3 is made up of 16 amino acids. CDR3 DNA: TGTGCCAGCAGTTTGATAGGATTCTCTGGGGCCAACGTCCTGACTTTC. Translation gives CASSLIGFSGANVLTF.

This clonotype turned up a few times. The CDR3 DNA is TGTGCCAGCAGCTTACCCAGTCTCGCTACGCAGTATTTT. It yields the protein CASSLPSLATQYF. V is TRBV7-2 and J is TRBJ2-3; D is unclear. V was trimmed by 2 bases and J by 8 bases, leaving 11 bases between them. This CDR3 comprises 13 residues. Germline values: CDR1 SGHTA, CDR2 FQGNSA.

As to this clonotype: The junction departs from germline at one end; a sequencing error may be responsible. This chain links TRBV27 with TRBJ2-1; 8 positions match TRBD2. In germline, CDR1 is MNHEY, CDR2 SMNVEV (reference sequence). The CDR3 extends over 16 amino acids. The CDR3 nucleotides read TGTGCCAGCAGTTTACGTACTAGCGGAGGATATGGTGAGCAGTTCTTT. This gives the protein CASSLRTSGGYGEQFF.

J is TRBJ2-3 and V is TRBV5-5; D is perhaps TRBD2 (5 bases). This CDR3 has 14 amino acids. Trimming took 3 bases from V and 3 from J, leaving 11 bases between them. The germline CDR1 and CDR2 sequences are SGHKS and YYEKEE (reference sequence). CDR3 in amino acids: CASSSRAETDTQYF. CDR3 bases: TGTGCCAGCAGCTCGAGGGCGGAAACAGATACGCAGTATTTT.

The V and J genes are TRBV12-3 or TRBV12-4 and TRBJ1-2; D might be TRBD1 (6 bases). CDR3 length: 15 residues. The ends were cut back, 1 base at V and 2 bases at J, with 11 bases in the middle. In DNA, the CDR3 is TGTGCCAGCAGTTTAGTCGTGACAGGCAACTATGGCTACACCTTC. This codes for CASSLVVTGNYGYTF.

The chain links TRBV10-3 to TRBJ2-7; 11 bases map to TRBD2. Germline V gene sequence: CDR1 ENHRY, CDR2 SYGVKD. Trimming removed 0 bases from V and 2 bases from J; junction bases left unmatched: 18. CDR3 length: 21 residues. The CDR3 nucleotides read TGTGCCATCAGTGAGTCTGTTTATGGGACTAGCGGAGTGATCCTACCCTACGAGCAGTACTTC. This translates into CAISESVYGTSGVILPYEQYF.

This clonotype appeared a few times. The chain carries TRBV5-6 and TRBJ2-3; D is possibly TRBD1 or TRBD2 (5 bases each). The germline CDR1 and CDR2 sequences are SGHDT and YYEEEE. V was pared by 0 bases and J by 8 bases, with 7 bases between. This CDR3 is built from 12 residues. Written as DNA, the CDR3 is TGTGCCAGCAGCTTGGTGGGGGTTACGCAGTATTTT. Encoded protein: CASSLVGVTQYF.

About this clonotype: Compared with germline, one end of the junction differs, possibly owing to a read error. The chain employs TRBV7-9 and TRBJ2-7; D not resolved. Germline V gives CDR1 SEHNR, CDR2 FQNEAQ (reference sequence). The CDR3 contains 14 residues. The CDR3 DNA reads as TGTACCAGCAGCTTAGTGGAGTCCACCTACGAGCAGTACTTC. This sequence encodes CTSSLVESTYEQYF.

This clonotype has more than one count but fewer than ten. This chain links TRBV7-3 with TRBJ2-3, with 10 bases matching TRBD2. J lost 5 bases, V lost 2 bases, and 13 bases had no gene match. Germline CDR1 is SGHTA and CDR2 is FQGTGA. This CDR3 region has 18 residues. CDR3 loop: CASSLSVASGSVKDTQYF. In DNA form, the CDR3 reads TGTGCCAGCAGCTTATCCGTTGCTAGCGGGAGTGTGAAAGATACGCAGTATTTT.